In its sample, the clone carrying this TCR beta chain was seen a few times. These data belong to a study of T cell repertoires in cytomegalovirus infection. The V end lost 1 base, the J end lost 3 bases, and 17 bases lay between the germline ends. The CDR3 contains 17 residues. CDR1 is SGHVS, CDR2 FNYEAQ, per germline. TCRdb reprocessed the reads via MiXCR and lists one record per CDR3 protein. Among about 600,000 distinct CDR3 sequences listed, around 24% were seen once. Sequenced input: CD8+ T cells from PBMCs. This rearrangement joins TRBV7-6 to TRBJ2-3, with D possibly being TRBD2 (7 bases). The source is a human donor in good health (CMV status not recorded). Some clones in this sample may be carry-over from other donors' samples. The CDR3 bases are TGTGCCAGCAGCTTAGAGGGGGGGGCCGCGGGGACAGATACGCAGTATTTT. Its protein is CASSLEGGAAGTDTQYF.